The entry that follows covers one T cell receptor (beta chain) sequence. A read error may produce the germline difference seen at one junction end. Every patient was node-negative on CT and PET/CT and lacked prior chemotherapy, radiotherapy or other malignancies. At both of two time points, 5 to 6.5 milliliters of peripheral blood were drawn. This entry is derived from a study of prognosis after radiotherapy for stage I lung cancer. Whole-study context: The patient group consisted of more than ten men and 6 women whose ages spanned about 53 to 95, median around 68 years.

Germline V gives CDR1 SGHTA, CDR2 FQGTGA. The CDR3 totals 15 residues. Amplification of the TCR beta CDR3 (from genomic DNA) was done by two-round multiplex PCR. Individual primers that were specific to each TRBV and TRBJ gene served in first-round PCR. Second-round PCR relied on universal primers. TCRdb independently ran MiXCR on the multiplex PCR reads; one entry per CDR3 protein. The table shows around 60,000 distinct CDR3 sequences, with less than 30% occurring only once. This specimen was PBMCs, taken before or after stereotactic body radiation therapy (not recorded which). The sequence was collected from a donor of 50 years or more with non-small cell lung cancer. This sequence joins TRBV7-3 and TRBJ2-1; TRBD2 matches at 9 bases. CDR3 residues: CASSSRLAVTDDQFF. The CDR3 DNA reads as TGTGCCAGCAGCTCCCGACTAGCGGTGACCGATGATCAGTTCTTC.